This T cell receptor (beta chain) was documented in a study of CD8 T cells in ankylosing spondylitis (dated by TCRdb to about 2017). A note on the overall study: The study set out to find disease-linked TCR variants by profiling T cell receptor beta repertoires in ankylosing spondylitis patients and healthy donors. The full study cohort comprised around 25 ankylosing spondylitis patients and 85 to 120 healthy donors. Samples of peripheral blood were taken, and for ankylosing spondylitis patients, synovial fluid was collected as well. Here is what the overall study found, with its caveats: Blood from ankylosing spondylitis patients appeared to be characterized by a TCR beta motif composed of under 10 highly homologous amino acid variants. Significant enrichment of the disease-linked clones was reported in matched synovial fluid samples from ankylosing spondylitis patients. Some motif variants had previously been reported in the synovial fluid and blood of reactive arthritis patients, which suggests shared mechanisms of disease initiation. The disease-linked clones showed a CD8+ phenotype and occurred at relatively low frequencies in peripheral blood.

The CDR3 numbers 12 residues from cysteine through phenylalanine. The CDR3 DNA has 36 bases and is translated from base 1. V sheds 5 bases and J sheds 1 base, leaving 5 bases between their ends. CDR1 MNHEY and CDR2 SMNVEV are derived from the germline V gene (reference sequence). This clonotype has a handful of counts. The clone's antigen remains unknown. Within one base of it there is no much larger clone, and no base qualities were kept. Data came from an Illumina MiSeq. TCR beta libraries were prepared by quantitative 5'-RACE with molecular barcodes. In the original analysis: To identify disease-linked TCR variants, a new computational method was used, one built on a probabilistic model of VDJ rearrangement. TCRdb's own reprocessing of the public reads used fastp at Q25 and MiXCR and kept productive beta chains. Every CDR3 protein is listed once, alongside the most common genes and DNA of its rows. The V and J calls and clone size come from TCRdb's table, not from the authors' own analysis. Present in this sample are 15,000 to 20,000 distinct CDR3 sequences, over 7% of which were seen just once. Approximately 38% of the sample belongs to the ten largest clones.

Recombination linked TRBV27 to TRBJ1-1; the D gene remains uncertain. The sequencing input was blood. This clonotype originated in a male donor with ankylosing spondylitis or in good health (not recorded which). The CDR3 protein is CASSTSNTEAFF. Read as DNA, the sequence is TGTGCCAGCAGTACATCGAACACTGAAGCTTTCTTT.